This T cell receptor (beta chain) was obtained from a study of blood T cell repertoires in COVID-19. The CDR3 consists of 13 residues. Germline CDR1 is SGHTA and CDR2 is FQGNSA. Between the trimmed V and J ends, which lost 7 bases and 7 bases, there was a span of 13 bases. Profiling relied on immunoSEQ multiplex PCR, and the TCRdb table lists in-frame clones only, not all of them. The table lists about 98,000 clones, 70% to 90% of them singletons. The receptor comes from a man in his forties or fifties with active or convalescent COVID-19. The chain is built from TRBV7-2 and TRBJ2-2; a weak D match, TRBD1 (6 bases). The sequenced sample consisted of peripheral blood. The chain's CDR3 is CASIRTAIGELFF. The CDR3 DNA reads TGTGCCAGCATCAGGACAGCGATCGGGGAGCTGTTTTTT.